These T cell receptor beta chains were read from a single sample in a study of T cells in Graves' hyperthyroidism and ophthalmopathy. TCRdb independently ran MiXCR on the multiplex PCR reads; one entry per CDR3 protein. This table has some 800,000 distinct CDR3 sequences, roughly 40% appearing once. What was sequenced was blood. These TCRs come from a man between 18 and 35 years old with Graves' hyperthyroidism. Each CDR3 is given with its conserved first and last residue. Fields, in order: D gene, clone size, V gene, J gene, CDR3 DNA, CDR3 protein. The D gene is left open where the match is weak. Size is omitted from some rows. Given values are once, few, many or a class for expanded clones.

>-|-|TRBV19|TRBJ2-6
TGTGCCAGTAGCGCCGAGGTAACTGGGGCCAACGTCCTGACTTTC
CASSAEVTGANVLTF
>TRBD1|many|TRBV6-5|TRBJ1-4
TGTGCCAGCAGCCACAGGGGAGTGGGTGAAAAACTGTTTTTT
CASSHRGVGEKLFF
>-|-|TRBV9|TRBJ2-2
TGTGCCAGCAGCGTAGACGTTCCCGGGGAGCTGTTTTTT
CASSVDVPGELFF
>TRBD2|-|TRBV7-9|TRBJ2-7
TGTGCCAGCAATGGAGGGACTAGCGGGGCTGGGGACGAGCAGTACTTC
CASNGGTSGAGDEQYF
>-|few|TRBV2|TRBJ1-3
TGTGTCAGCAGTTTCGACAACTCTGGAAACACCATATATTTT
CVSSFDNSGNTIYF
>TRBD1|-|TRBV7-2|TRBJ2-7
TGTGCCAGCAGCTCACCGGGACAGGGTCCGGACGAGCAGTACTTC
CASSSPGQGPDEQYF
>-|once|TRBV27|TRBJ2-7
TGTGCCAGCATGGACAGCTTCTACGAGCAGTACTTC
CASMDSFYEQYF
>-|-|TRBV7-9|TRBJ2-5
TGTGCCAGCAGCCCATCCCCTCGCCGAGTCTATAGCAATCAGCCCCAGTACTTC
CASSPSPRRVYSNQPQYF
>-|many|TRBV12-3/TRBV12-4|TRBJ1-5
TGTGCCAGCATGATGGGGCGCGATCAGCCCCAGCATTTT
CASMMGRDQPQHF
>TRBD1|few|TRBV11-1|TRBJ2-7
TGTGCCAGCAGCTCGATACAGGGGTCGCCGCGCGAGCAGTACTTC
CASSSIQGSPREQYF
>-|-|TRBV25-1|TRBJ2-7
TGTGCCAGCACTTTCCCAGGGACCTACGAGCAGTACTTC
CASTFPGTYEQYF
>-|many|TRBV20-1|TRBJ2-7
TGCAGTGCTATTAGCGGACGTACCTACGAGCAGTACTTC
CSAISGRTYEQYF
>-|many|TRBV7-9|TRBJ1-1
TGTGCCAGCAGCCCTTCCGGGACGGCGAACACTGAAGCTTTCTTT
CASSPSGTANTEAFF
>TRBD1|-|TRBV5-1|TRBJ2-7
TGTGCCAGCAGCTCCTCCAGGGGGCTCTACGGGCAGTACTTC
CASSSSRGLYGQYF
>TRBD1|many|TRBV10-3|TRBJ2-7
TGTGCCGCAAGGGACAGCTCCTACGAGCAGTACTTC
CAARDSSYEQYF
>-|many|TRBV9|TRBJ1-1
TGTGCCAGCAGCACGAGAGGGGGGTGGGACACTGAAGCTTTCTTT
CASSTRGGWDTEAFF
>TRBD2|-|TRBV5-1|TRBJ2-5
TGCGCCAGCAGCTTGTTTTATGCGGGAGGGCCACAGGAGACCCAGTACTTC
CASSLFYAGGPQETQYF
>-|-|TRBV5-1|TRBJ2-6
TGCGCCAGCAGCGTTCAGGGGTCCCACTCTGGGGCCAACGTCCTGACTTTC
CASSVQGSHSGANVLTF
>-|few|TRBV12-3/TRBV12-4|TRBJ2-6
TGTGCCAGCAGGCTCTCGGGGTCTGGGGCCAACGTCCTGACTTTC
CASRLSGSGANVLTF
>-|few|TRBV7-9|TRBJ1-6
TGTGCCAGCAGCAGGGTTGGTAATTCACCCCTCCACTTT
CASSRVGNSPLHF
>TRBD1|-|TRBV9|TRBJ2-7
TGTGCCAGCAGCCTGACAGGGGGCTACCCCTACGAGCAGTACTTC
CASSLTGGYPYEQYF
>-|few|TRBV24-1|TRBJ2-3
TGTGCCACCAGTCGGGGCGATACGCAGTATTTT
CATSRGDTQYF